A selection of T cell receptor beta chains follows, all from one sample in a study of identifying expanded T cells in peripheral blood. TCRdb's copy holds only in-frame clones and misses some; the assay was immunoSEQ multiplex PCR. In the table there are 95,000 to 100,000 clones, around nine tenths of which are singletons. The sequencing sample was made of blood. The receptors here all came from a person aged 18 to 75 in good health. The CDR3 runs from the conserved cysteine through the conserved F or W. A D gene is named only where the DNA matches it firmly. Rows give clone size only sometimes, using once, few, many, or a class for an expanded clone.

size,D,J,V,CDR3,DNA
-,-,TRBJ2-6,TRBV4-1,CASSQDFQAGANVLTF,TGCGCCAGCAGCCAAGATTTCCAGGCTGGGGCCAACGTCCTGACTTTC
-,-,TRBJ1-2,TRBV5-6,CASSLRGGSLGYGYTF,TGTGCCAGCAGCTTAAGGGGAGGGAGCCTAGGCTATGGCTACACCTTC
few,TRBD1,TRBJ1-5,TRBV10-1,CASSGTGESQPQHF,TGCGCCAGCAGCGGGACAGGGGAGAGCCAGCCCCAGCATTTT
few,TRBD1,TRBJ2-7,TRBV7-2,CASSATGNEQYF,TGTGCCAGCAGCGCGACAGGGAACGAGCAGTACTTC
-,-,TRBJ1-1,TRBV7-9,CASSLFSGGTEAFF,TGTGCCAGCAGCTTATTCTCCGGGGGGACTGAAGCTTTCTTT
-,-,TRBJ1-5,TRBV19,CASSIVGMKTYSNQPQHF,TGTGCCAGTAGTATAGTTGGAATGAAGACCTATAGCAATCAGCCCCAGCATTTT
few,TRBD1,TRBJ1-2,TRBV28,CASSPGTGDNYGYTF,TGTGCCAGCAGCCCCGGGACAGGAGATAACTATGGCTACACCTTC
-,TRBD1,TRBJ2-2,TRBV4-2,CASSQEGQGAYGGELFF,TGTGCCAGCAGCCAAGAGGGACAGGGGGCTTACGGCGGGGAGCTGTTTTTT
-,-,TRBJ1-2,TRBV18,CASSPGAGAFYGYTF,TGTGCCAGCTCACCAGGGGCAGGGGCTTTCTATGGCTACACCTTC
-,TRBD2,TRBJ2-3,TRBV4-3,CASSQDGISGEITDTQYF,TGCGCCAGCAGCCAAGATGGGATTAGCGGGGAAATCACAGATACGCAGTATTTT
-,-,TRBJ2-5,TRBV12-5,CASVPQGPETQYF,TGTGCTAGTGTTCCACAGGGCCCAGAGACCCAGTACTTC
-,TRBD2,TRBJ2-5,TRBV6-1,CASSERGGETQYF,TGTGCCAGCAGTGAACGGGGGGGAGAGACCCAGTACTTC
-,-,TRBJ1-6,TRBV28,CASSIPSPNSPLHF,TGTGCCAGCTCCATTCCTTCTCCCAATTCACCCCTCCACTTT
-,TRBD1,TRBJ1-1,TRBV5-4,CASSLDRGEAFF,TGTGCCAGCAGCTTGGACAGGGGCGAAGCTTTCTTT
-,-,TRBJ2-7,TRBV9,CASSTRGGSVYEQYF,TGTGCCAGCAGCACCCGAGGGGGTTCAGTTTACGAGCAGTACTTC
-,-,TRBJ1-6,TRBV7-2,CASSRISDSPLHF,TGTGCCAGCAGCCGGATTAGTGATTCACCCCTCCACTTT
few,TRBD1,TRBJ1-1,TRBV5-5,CASSFRDRGQRGTEAFF,TGTGCCAGCAGCTTCCGGGACAGGGGGCAGAGGGGCACTGAAGCTTTCTTT
-,TRBD1,TRBJ1-2,TRBV29-1,CSAQGGGDYGYTF,TGCAGCGCCCAGGGGGGGGGCGACTATGGCTACACCTTC
-,-,TRBJ1-5,TRBV12-5,CASGLGYGTRQRNQPQHF,TGTGCTAGTGGTTTGGGTTATGGGACAAGACAACGCAATCAGCCCCAGCATTTT
-,TRBD1,TRBJ2-2,TRBV10-1,CASSDPGQGVPGELFF,TGCGCCAGCAGTGACCCGGGACAGGGGGTCCCCGGGGAGCTGTTTTTT
-,-,TRBJ1-2,TRBV9,CASIGEADYGYTF,TGTGCCAGCATCGGGGAGGCCGACTATGGCTACACCTTC
once,-,TRBJ1-1,TRBV18,CASSERVWAGTEAFF,TGTGCCAGCTCAGAGAGGGTATGGGCGGGGACTGAAGCTTTCTTT
-,TRBD1,TRBJ1-1,TRBV18,CASSPQSQQGRGLAFF,TGTGCCAGCTCACCCCAATCTCAACAGGGGCGGGGGTTAGCTTTCTTT
-,TRBD2,TRBJ2-7,TRBV5-8,CASSSWGGYEQYF,TGTGCCAGCAGCTCATGGGGGGGTTACGAGCAGTACTTC
-,-,TRBJ1-2,TRBV21-1,CASRRRQESCFRANYGYTF,TGTGCCAGCAGACGTAGACAGGAGAGTTGTTTTAGAGCTAACTATGGCTACACCTTC
-,TRBD2,TRBJ2-3,TRBV6-5,CASSVSGDGTDTQYF,TGTGCCAGCAGTGTTAGCGGGGACGGCACAGATACGCAGTATTTT
-,-,TRBJ1-2,TRBV27,CASSFKWGLLNAYGYTF,TGTGCCAGCAGTTTTAAGTGGGGGTTACTAAACGCCTATGGCTACACCTTC
once,TRBD2,TRBJ2-3,TRBV9,CASSVGLAGGTDTQYF,TGTGCCAGCAGCGTTGGGCTAGCGGGGGGGACAGATACGCAGTATTTT
-,TRBD2,TRBJ2-7,TRBV6-5,CASSRGGGTEQYF,TGTGCCAGCAGTCGGGGGGGAGGGACCGAGCAGTACTTC
-,-,TRBJ1-2,TRBV6-5,CASRNRGGQRNGYTF,TGTGCCAGCAGAAATAGGGGCGGGCAGAGGAATGGCTACACCTTC
-,-,TRBJ1-2,TRBV5-1,CASSLDGPGYTF,TGCGCCAGCAGCTTGGACGGCCCCGGCTACACCTTC
-,TRBD1,TRBJ2-3,TRBV6-1,CASRTGQVRRDTQYF,TGTGCCAGCAGGACAGGACAGGTTAGGCGAGATACGCAGTATTTT
-,TRBD1,TRBJ2-1,TRBV19,CASSPRGQGLRGEQFF,TGTGCCAGTAGCCCAAGGGGACAGGGCCTCCGTGGTGAGCAGTTCTTC
-,-,TRBJ2-1,TRBV11-3,CASSFDLTSNEQFF,TGTGCCAGCAGCTTTGACCTCACTTCCAATGAGCAGTTCTTC
-,TRBD1,TRBJ2-1,TRBV7-2,CASSLRGLDLYNEQFF,TGTGCCAGCAGCTTAAGGGGGCTGGACCTCTACAATGAGCAGTTCTTC
-,-,TRBJ2-5,TRBV7-9,CASSLYLGQETQYF,TGTGCCAGCAGCTTATATCTCGGCCAAGAGACCCAGTACTTC